This T cell receptor beta chain was sequenced for a study of blood T cell repertoires in COVID-19. Across the study: COVID-19 samples from acute and convalescent phases originated in the United States, Italy and Spain.

The germline V gene has CDR1 KGHSH and CDR2 LQKENI. The V end lost 6 bases, the J end lost 5 bases, and 13 bases lay between the germline ends. The CDR3 loop spans 13 amino acids. The data were produced by immunoSEQ multiplex PCR, yet TCRdb's version contains in-frame clones alone and is incomplete. The sample holds 210,000 or so clones, about four fifths seen once. The sequencing input was peripheral blood. The V call is TRBV18, the J call TRBJ2-5, with D tentatively TRBD1 (6 bases). The receptor was derived from a woman aged 45 to 65 with active or convalescent COVID-19. The CDR3 DNA follows: TGTGCCAGCTCCGACAGGCCGCGGGAGACCCAGTACTTC. Translation gives CASSDRPRETQYF.